The T cell receptor beta chain described here comes from a study of regulatory T cells in long-lasting Graves disease. Notes on the study in general: Fewer public clonotypes were shared by new patients (over 950) than by persistent patients (about 3,000).

Regarding time point: newly diagnosed GD, antithyroid drugs for less than 3 months. RNA from PBMCs was the source of the TCR library. Into tubes containing EDTA, about 10 milliliters of peripheral blood were drawn. This clonotype was observed many times. Its target is unknown. To make TCR beta libraries, researchers used iRepertoire HTBI primers and Arm-PCR of CDR3 regions. TCRdb re-analysed the multiplex PCR reads in MiXCR, keeping a single row per CDR3 protein. The sample shows 200,000 to 300,000 distinct CDR3 sequences, around 20% of them seen only once. This CDR3 has 14 amino acids. With 4 bases removed from V and 1 base from J, the gap between germline ends came to 10 bases. CDR1 MGHRA and CDR2 YSYEKL come from the germline V gene.

The specimen was peripheral blood mononuclear cells (PBMCs), collected at new diagnosis, from a patient treated with antithyroid drugs. The source of this sequence is a female donor with Graves disease. This chain links TRBV4-1 with TRBJ1-1; no clear D. The CDR3 loop is CASSLDASNTEAFF. The CDR3 nucleotides read TGCGCCAGCAGCCTGGACGCTTCGAACACTGAAGCTTTCTTT.